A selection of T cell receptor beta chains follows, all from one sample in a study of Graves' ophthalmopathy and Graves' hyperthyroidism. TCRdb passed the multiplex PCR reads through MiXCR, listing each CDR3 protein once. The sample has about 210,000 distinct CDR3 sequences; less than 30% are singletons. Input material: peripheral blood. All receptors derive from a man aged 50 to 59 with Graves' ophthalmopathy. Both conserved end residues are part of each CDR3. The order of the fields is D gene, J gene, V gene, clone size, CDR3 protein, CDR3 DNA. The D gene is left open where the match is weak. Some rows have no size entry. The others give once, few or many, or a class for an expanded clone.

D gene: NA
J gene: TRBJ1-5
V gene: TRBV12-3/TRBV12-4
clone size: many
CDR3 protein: CASTSGQPNQPQHF
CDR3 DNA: TGTGCCAGCACCTCGGGGCAACCGAATCAGCCCCAGCATTTT

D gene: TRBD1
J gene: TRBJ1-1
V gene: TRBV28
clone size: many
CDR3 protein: CASSYRGGSEAFF
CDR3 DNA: TGTGCCAGCAGTTACAGGGGCGGGAGTGAAGCTTTCTTT

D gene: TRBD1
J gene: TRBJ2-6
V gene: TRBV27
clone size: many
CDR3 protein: CAREGQGDVLTF
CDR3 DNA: TGTGCCAGGGAGGGACAGGGGGACGTCCTGACTTTC

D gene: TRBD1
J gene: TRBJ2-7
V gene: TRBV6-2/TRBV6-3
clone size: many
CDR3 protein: CASTGRGQAYEQYF
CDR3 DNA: TGTGCCAGCACGGGGCGGGGACAGGCCTACGAGCAGTACTTC

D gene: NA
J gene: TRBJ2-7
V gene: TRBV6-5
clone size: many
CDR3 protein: CASASGTLSYEQYF
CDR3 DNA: TGTGCCAGCGCGAGCGGGACACTCTCCTACGAGCAGTACTTC

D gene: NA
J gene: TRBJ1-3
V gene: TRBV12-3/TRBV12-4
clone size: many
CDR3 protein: CASSLRGTGNTIYF
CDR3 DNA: TGTGCCAGCAGTCTCAGGGGAACTGGAAACACCATATATTTT

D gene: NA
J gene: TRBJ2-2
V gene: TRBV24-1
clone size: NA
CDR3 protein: CATSERTLGGGELFF
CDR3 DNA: TGTGCCACCAGTGAGAGGACCCTCGGCGGCGGGGAGCTGTTTTTT

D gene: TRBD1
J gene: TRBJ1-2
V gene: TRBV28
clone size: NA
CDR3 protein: CASRLTGGRSYGYTF
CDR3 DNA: TGTGCCAGCAGACTTACAGGGGGCAGGAGCTATGGCTACACCTTC

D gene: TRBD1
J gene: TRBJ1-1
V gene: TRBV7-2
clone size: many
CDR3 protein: CASSTRQGYTEAFF
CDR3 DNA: TGTGCCAGCAGCACAAGACAGGGGTACACTGAAGCTTTCTTT

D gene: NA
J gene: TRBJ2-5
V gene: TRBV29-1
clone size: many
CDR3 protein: CSVRPEETQYF
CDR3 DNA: TGCAGCGTTCGGCCTGAGGAGACCCAGTACTTC

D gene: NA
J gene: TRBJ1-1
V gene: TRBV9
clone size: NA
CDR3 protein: CASSVDNRGGTEAFF
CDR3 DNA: TGTGCCAGCAGCGTAGATAATCGAGGTGGTACTGAAGCTTTCTTT

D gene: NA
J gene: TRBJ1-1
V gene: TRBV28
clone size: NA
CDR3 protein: CASTTGGQAGTEAFF
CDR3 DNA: TGTGCCAGCACCACGGGGGGGCAGGCGGGGACTGAAGCTTTCTTT

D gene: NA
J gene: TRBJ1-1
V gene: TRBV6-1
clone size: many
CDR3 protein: CASRRSEAFF
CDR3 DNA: TGTGCCAGCCGTAGGTCTGAAGCTTTCTTT

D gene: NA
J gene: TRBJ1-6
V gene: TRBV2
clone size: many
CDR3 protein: CASSVGADNSPLHF
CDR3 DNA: TGTGCCAGCAGTGTGGGGGCCGATAATTCACCCCTCCACTTT

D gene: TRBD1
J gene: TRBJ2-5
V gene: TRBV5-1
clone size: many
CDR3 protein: CASSLARGFFQETQYF
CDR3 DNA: TGCGCCAGCAGCTTGGCCAGGGGGTTTTTCCAAGAGACCCAGTACTTC

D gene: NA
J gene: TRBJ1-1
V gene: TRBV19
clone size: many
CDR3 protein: CTSSIPWRDEAFF
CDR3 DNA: TGTACCAGTAGTATCCCCTGGAGGGATGAAGCTTTCTTT

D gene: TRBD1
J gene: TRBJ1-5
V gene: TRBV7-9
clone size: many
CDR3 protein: CASSLASGGIGNQPQHF
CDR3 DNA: TGTGCCAGCAGCTTAGCATCAGGGGGCATTGGCAATCAGCCCCAGCATTTT

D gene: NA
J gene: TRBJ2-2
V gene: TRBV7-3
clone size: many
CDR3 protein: CANSLRGPGELFF
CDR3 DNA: TGTGCCAACAGCCTCCGGGGTCCCGGGGAGCTGTTTTTT

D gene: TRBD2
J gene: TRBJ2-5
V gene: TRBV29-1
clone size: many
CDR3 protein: CSVSGPGGETQYF
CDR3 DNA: TGCAGCGTTTCTGGGCCGGGGGGAGAGACCCAGTACTTC

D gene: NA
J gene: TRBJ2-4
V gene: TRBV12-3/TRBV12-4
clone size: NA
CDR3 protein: CASSLTVGGRTAKNIQYF
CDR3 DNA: TGTGCCAGCAGTTTAACAGTTGGGGGGCGCACTGCCAAAAACATTCAGTACTTC

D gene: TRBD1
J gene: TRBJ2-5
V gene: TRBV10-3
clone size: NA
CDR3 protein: CAIRGQGVVETQYF
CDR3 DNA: TGTGCCATCAGAGGACAGGGTGTCGTAGAGACCCAGTACTTC

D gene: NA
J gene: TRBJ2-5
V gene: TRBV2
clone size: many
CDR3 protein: CASSELALKTQYF
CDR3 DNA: TGTGCCAGCAGTGAACTGGCCTTGAAGACCCAGTACTTC

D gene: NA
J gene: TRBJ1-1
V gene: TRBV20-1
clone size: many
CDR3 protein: CSARDLGGAKEAFF
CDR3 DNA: TGCAGTGCTAGAGATCTTGGGGGGGCGAAAGAAGCTTTCTTT

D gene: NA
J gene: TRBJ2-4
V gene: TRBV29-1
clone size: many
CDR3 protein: CSVGRDNIQYF
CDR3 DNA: TGCAGCGTTGGCCGGGACAACATTCAGTACTTC

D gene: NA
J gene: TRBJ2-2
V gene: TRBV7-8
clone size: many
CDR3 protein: CASSLGTAGGTGELFF
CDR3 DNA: TGTGCCAGCAGCTTGGGGACTGCAGGGGGTACCGGGGAGCTGTTTTTT

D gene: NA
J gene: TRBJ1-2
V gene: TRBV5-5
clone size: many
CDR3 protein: CASSGTKEDYGYTF
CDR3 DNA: TGTGCCAGCAGCGGTACTAAGGAGGACTATGGCTACACCTTC

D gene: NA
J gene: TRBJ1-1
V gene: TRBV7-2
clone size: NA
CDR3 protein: CASSPSGWRGYSHEAFF
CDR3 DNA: TGTGCCAGCAGCCCTAGCGGGTGGCGGGGCTACTCCCATGAAGCTTTCTTT

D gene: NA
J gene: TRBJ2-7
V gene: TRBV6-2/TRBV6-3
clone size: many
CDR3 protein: CASSYDVAYEQYF
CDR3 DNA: TGTGCCAGCAGTTACGATGTTGCCTACGAGCAGTACTTC

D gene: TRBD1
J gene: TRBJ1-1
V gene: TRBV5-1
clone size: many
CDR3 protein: CASSSRTGMNTEAFF
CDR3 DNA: TGCGCCAGCAGCTCGAGGACAGGAATGAACACTGAAGCTTTCTTT

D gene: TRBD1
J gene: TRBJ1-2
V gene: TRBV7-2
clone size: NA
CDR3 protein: CASSLGTGNGYTF
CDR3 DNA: TGTGCCAGCAGCCTCGGGACAGGGAATGGCTACACCTTC

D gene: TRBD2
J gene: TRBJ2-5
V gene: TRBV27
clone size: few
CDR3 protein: CASSSTLAGYQETQYF
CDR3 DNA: TGTGCCAGCAGTTCGACCTTAGCGGGGTACCAAGAGACCCAGTACTTC

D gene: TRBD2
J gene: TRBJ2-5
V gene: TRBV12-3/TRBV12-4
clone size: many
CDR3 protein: CASSLSFGLAGETQYF
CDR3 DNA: TGTGCCAGCAGTTTGAGCTTCGGACTAGCGGGAGAGACCCAGTACTTC

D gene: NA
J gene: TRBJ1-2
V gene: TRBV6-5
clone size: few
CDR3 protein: CASSYGQVDYGYTF
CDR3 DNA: TGTGCCAGCAGTTACGGTCAGGTGGACTATGGCTACACCTTC

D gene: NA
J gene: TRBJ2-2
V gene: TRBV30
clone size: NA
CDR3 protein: CAWGRIPDTGELFF
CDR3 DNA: TGTGCCTGGGGTCGGATCCCCGACACCGGGGAGCTGTTTTTT

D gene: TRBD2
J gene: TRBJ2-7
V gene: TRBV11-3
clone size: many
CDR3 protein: CASSSGTSVSYEQYF
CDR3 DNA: TGTGCCAGCAGCTCCGGGACTAGTGTCTCCTACGAGCAGTACTTC

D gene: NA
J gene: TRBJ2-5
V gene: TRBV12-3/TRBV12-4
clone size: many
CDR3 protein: CASSGFRETQYF
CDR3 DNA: TGTGCCAGCAGTGGGTTCAGAGAGACCCAGTACTTC

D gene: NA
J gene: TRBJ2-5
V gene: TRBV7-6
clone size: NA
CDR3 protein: CASSFGREPARETQYF
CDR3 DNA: TGTGCCAGCAGCTTCGGCCGGGAGCCAGCCAGAGAGACCCAGTACTTC